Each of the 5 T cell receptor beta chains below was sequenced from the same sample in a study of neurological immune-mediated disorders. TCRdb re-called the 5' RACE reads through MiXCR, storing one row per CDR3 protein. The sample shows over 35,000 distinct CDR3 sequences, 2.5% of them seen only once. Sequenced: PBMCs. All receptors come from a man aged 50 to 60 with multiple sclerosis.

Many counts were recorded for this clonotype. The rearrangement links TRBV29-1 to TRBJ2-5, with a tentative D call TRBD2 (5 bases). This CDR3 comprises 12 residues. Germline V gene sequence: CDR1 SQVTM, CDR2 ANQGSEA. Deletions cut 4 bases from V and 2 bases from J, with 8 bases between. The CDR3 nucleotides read TGCAGCGTTGTTGCGGGTCAAGAGACCCAGTACTTC. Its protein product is CSVVAGQETQYF.

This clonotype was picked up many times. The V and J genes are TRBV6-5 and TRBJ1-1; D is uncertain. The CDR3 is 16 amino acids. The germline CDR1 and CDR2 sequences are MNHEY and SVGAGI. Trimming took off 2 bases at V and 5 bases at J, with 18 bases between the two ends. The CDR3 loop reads CASSYSAGIRRTEAFF. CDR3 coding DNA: TGTGCCAGCAGTTACAGTGCGGGCATCAGGCGGACTGAAGCTTTCTTT.

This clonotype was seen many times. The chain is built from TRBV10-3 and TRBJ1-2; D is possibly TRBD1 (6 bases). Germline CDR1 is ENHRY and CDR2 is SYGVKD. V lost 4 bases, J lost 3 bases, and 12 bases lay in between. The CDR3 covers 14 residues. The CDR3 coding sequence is TGTGCCATCAGTGGGGGGCCCGGCGACTATGGCTACACCTTC. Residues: CAISGGPGDYGYTF.

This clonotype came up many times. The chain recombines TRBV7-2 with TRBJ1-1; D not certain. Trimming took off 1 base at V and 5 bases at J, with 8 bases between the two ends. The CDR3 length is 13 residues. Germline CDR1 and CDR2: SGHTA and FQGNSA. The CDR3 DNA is TGTGCCAGCAGCTTAGGGGGTCGGACTGAAGCTTTCTTT. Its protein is CASSLGGRTEAFF.

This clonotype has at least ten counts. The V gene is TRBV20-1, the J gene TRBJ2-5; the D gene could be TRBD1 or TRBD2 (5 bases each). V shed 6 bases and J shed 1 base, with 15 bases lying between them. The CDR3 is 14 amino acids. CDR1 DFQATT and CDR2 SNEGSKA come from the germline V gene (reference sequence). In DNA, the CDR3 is TGCAGTGCCCCGAGGGACCCTTCCCAAGAGACCCAGTACTTC. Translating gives CSAPRDPSQETQYF.